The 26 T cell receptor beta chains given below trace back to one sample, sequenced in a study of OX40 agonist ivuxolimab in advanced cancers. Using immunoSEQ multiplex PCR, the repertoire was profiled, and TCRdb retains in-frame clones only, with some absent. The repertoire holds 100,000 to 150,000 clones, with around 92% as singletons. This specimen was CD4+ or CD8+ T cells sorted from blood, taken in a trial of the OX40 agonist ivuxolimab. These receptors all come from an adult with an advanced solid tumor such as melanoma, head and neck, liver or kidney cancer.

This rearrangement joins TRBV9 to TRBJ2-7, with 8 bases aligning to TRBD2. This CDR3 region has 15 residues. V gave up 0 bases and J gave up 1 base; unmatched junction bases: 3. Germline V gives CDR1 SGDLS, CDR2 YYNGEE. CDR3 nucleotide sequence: TGTGCCAGCAGCGTAGATGGGACTAGTTCCTACGAGCAGTACTTC. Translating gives CASSVDGTSSYEQYF.

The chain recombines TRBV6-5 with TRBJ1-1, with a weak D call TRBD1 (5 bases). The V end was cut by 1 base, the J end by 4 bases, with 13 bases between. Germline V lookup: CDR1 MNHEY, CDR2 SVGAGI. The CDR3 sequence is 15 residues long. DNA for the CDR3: TGTGCCAGCAGTTACTACAGGCTGGGGAGCACTGAAGCTTTCTTT. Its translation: CASSYYRLGSTEAFF.

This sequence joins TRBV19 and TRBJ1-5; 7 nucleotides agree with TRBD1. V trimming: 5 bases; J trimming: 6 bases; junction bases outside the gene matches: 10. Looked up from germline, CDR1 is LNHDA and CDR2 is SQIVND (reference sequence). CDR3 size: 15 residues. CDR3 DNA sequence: TGTGCCAGTAGTTGGGCTCAACAGGGGACTCAGCCCCAGCATTTT. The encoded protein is CASSWAQQGTQPQHF.

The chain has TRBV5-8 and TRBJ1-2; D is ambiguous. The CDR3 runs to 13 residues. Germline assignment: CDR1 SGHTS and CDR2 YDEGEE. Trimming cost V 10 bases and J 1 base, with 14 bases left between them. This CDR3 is CAVQTRINYGYTF. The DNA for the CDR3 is TGTGCCGTACAAACCAGGATTAACTATGGCTACACCTTC.

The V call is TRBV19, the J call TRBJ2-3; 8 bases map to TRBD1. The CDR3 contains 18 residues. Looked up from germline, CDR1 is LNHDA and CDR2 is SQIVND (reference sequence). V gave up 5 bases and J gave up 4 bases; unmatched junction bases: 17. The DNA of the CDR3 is TGTGCCAGTAGTGGAAACCGGGACAGGTCATCCCTTGCAGATACGCAGTATTTT. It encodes CASSGNRDRSSLADTQYF.

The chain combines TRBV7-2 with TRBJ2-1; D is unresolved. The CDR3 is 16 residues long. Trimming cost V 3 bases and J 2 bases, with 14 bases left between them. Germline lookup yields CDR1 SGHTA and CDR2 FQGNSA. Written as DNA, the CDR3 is TGTGCCAGCAGCTTCCTGAGGCGTAATGCCTACAATGAGCAGTTCTTC. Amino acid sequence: CASSFLRRNAYNEQFF.

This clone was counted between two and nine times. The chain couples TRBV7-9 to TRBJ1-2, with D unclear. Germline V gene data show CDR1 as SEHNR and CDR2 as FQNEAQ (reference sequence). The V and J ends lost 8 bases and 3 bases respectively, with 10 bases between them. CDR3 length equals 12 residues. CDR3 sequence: CASVSGDYGYTF. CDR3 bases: TGTGCCAGCGTTAGCGGAGACTATGGCTACACCTTC.

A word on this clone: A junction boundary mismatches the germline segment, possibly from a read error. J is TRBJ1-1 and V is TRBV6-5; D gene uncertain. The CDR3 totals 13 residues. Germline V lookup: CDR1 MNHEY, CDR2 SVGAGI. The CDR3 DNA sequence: TGTGCCAGCAGTTACTCCGGAAACAGTGAAGCTTTCTTT. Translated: CASSYSGNSEAFF.

The CDR3 sequence is CASSQTWDSSNQPQHF. The CDR3 DNA reads as TGTGCCAGTAGCCAAACCTGGGACAGCAGCAATCAGCCCCAGCATTTT. The rearrangement joins TRBV19 to TRBJ1-5, with 7 bases aligning to TRBD1. The CDR3 is 16 residues long. Per the germline V gene, CDR1 is LNHDA and CDR2 is SQIVND (reference sequence). Trimming cost V 6 bases and J 1 base; bases outside gene matches: 9.

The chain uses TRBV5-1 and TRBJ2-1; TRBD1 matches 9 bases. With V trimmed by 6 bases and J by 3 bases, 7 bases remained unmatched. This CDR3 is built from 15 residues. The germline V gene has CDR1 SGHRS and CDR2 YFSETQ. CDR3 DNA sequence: TGCGCCAGCAACGAACTGACAGGGGGCTACAATGAGCAGTTCTTC. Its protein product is CASNELTGGYNEQFF.

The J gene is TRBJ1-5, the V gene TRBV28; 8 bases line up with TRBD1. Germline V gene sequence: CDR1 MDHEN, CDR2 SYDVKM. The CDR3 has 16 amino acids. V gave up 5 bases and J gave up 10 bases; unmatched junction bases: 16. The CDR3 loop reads CASSPFRGLGYNPQHF. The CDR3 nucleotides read TGTGCCAGCAGTCCCTTCAGGGGGCTCGGGTATAATCCCCAGCATTTT.

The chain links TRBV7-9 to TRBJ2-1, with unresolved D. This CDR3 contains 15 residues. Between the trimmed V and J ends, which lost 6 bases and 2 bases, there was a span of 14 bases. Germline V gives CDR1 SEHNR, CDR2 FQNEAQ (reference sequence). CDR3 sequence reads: CASRKTFATYNEQFF. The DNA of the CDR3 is TGTGCCAGCAGGAAGACTTTTGCTACCTACAATGAGCAGTTCTTC.

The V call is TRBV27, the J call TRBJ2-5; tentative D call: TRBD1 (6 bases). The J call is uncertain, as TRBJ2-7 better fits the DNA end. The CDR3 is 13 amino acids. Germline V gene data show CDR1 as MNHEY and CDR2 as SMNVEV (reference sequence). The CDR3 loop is CASSSGHLYEQYF. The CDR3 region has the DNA TGTGCCAGCAGTTCGGGACACCTATACGAGCAGTACTTC.

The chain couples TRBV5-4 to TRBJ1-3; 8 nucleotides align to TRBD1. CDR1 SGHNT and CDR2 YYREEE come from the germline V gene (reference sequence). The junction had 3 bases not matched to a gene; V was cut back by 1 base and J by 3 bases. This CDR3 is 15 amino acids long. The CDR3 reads CASSLQGASGNTIYF. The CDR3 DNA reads TGTGCCAGCAGCTTGCAGGGGGCAAGTGGAAACACCATATATTTT.

This CDR3 reads CASSLALGTEAFF. DNA of the CDR3: TGTGCCAGCAGCTTGGCCCTGGGCACTGAAGCTTTCTTT. This sequence joins TRBV7-3 and TRBJ1-1, with D hard to call. This CDR3 is built from 13 residues. The V end was cut by 3 bases, the J end by 4 bases, with 9 bases between. CDR1 SGHTA and CDR2 FQGTGA come from the germline V gene.

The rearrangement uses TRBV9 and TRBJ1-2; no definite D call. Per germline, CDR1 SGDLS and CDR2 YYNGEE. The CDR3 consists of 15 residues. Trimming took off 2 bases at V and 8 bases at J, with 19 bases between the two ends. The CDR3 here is CASSVQRGTAGGYTF. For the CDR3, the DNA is TGTGCCAGCAGCGTTCAACGGGGTACGGCGGGGGGCTACACCTTC.

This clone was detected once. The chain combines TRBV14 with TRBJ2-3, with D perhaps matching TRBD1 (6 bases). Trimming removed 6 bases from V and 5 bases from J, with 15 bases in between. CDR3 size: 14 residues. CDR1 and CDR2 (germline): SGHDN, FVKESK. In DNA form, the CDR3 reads TGTGCCAGCAGGGGCTATCGGGACAAAGATACGCAGTATTTT. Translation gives CASRGYRDKDTQYF.

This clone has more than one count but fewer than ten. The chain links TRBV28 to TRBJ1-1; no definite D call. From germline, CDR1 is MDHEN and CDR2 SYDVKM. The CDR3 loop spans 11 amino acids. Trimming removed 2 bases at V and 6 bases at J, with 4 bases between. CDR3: CASSLGAEAFF. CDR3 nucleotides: TGTGCCAGCAGTTTAGGTGCTGAAGCTTTCTTT.

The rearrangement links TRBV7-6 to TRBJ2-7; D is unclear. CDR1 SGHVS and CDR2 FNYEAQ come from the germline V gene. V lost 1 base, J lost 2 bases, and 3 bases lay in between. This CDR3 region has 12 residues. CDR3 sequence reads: CASSLDTYEQYF. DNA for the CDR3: TGTGCCAGCAGCTTAGACACCTACGAGCAGTACTTC.

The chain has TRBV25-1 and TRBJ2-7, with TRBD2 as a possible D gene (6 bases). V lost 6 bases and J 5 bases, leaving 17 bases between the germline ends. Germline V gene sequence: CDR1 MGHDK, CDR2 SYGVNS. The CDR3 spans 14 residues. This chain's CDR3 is CASSLPGTAHEQYF. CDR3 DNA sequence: TGTGCCAGCAGCCTCCCGGGGACTGCCCACGAGCAGTACTTC.

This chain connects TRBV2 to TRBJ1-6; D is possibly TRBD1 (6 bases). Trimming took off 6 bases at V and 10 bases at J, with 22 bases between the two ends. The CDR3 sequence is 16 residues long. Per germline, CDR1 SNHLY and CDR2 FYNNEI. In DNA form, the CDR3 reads TGTGCCAGCAGCCCATCCCGTTTGACAGGATACTCACCCCTCCACTTT. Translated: CASSPSRLTGYSPLHF.

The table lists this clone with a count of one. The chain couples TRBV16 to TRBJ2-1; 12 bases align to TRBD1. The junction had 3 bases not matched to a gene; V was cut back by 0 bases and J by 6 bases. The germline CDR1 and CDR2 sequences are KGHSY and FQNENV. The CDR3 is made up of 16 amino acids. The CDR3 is CASSQSRGQGANEQFF. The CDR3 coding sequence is TGTGCCAGCAGCCAATCGAGGGGACAGGGGGCCAATGAGCAGTTCTTC.

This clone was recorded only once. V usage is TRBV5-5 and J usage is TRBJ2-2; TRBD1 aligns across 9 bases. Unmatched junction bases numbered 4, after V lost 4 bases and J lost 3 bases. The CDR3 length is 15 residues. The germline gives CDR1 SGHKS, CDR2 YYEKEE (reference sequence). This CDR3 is CASSPRTGDTGELFF. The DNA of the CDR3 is TGTGCCAGCAGCCCACGGACAGGGGACACCGGGGAGCTGTTTTTT.

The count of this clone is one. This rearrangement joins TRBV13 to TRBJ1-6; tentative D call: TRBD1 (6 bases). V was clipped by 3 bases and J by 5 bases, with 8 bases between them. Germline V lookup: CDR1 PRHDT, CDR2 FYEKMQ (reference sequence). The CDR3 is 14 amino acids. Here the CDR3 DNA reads TGTGCCAGCAGCTTTCAGGGGAATAATTCACCCCTCCACTTT. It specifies CASSFQGNNSPLHF.

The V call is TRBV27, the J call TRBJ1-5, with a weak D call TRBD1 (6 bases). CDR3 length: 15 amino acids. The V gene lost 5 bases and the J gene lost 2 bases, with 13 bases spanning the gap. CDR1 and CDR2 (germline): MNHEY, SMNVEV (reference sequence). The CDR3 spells CASSIQGDGNQPQHF. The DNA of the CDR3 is TGTGCCAGCAGTATACAGGGTGATGGCAATCAGCCCCAGCATTTT.

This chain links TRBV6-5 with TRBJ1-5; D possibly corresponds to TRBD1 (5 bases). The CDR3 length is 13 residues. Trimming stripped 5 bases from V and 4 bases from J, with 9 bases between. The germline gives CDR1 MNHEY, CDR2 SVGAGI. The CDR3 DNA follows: TGTGCCAGCAGTCAGCAGGGTAATCAGCCCCAGCATTTT. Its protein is CASSQQGNQPQHF.